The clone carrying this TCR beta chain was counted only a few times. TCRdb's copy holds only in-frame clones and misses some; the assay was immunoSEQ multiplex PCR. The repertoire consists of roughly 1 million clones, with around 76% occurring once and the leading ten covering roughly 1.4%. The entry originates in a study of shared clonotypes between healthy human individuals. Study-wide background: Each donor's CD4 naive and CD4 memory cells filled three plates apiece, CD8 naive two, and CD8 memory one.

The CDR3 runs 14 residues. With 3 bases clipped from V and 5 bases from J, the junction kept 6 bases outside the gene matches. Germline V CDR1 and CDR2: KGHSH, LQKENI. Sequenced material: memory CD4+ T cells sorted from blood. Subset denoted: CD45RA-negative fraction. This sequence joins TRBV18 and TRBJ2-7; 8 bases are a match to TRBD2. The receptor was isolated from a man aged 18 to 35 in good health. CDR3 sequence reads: CASSPSGSNHEQYF. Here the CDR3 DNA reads TGTGCCAGCTCACCCAGCGGGAGTAACCACGAGCAGTACTTC.